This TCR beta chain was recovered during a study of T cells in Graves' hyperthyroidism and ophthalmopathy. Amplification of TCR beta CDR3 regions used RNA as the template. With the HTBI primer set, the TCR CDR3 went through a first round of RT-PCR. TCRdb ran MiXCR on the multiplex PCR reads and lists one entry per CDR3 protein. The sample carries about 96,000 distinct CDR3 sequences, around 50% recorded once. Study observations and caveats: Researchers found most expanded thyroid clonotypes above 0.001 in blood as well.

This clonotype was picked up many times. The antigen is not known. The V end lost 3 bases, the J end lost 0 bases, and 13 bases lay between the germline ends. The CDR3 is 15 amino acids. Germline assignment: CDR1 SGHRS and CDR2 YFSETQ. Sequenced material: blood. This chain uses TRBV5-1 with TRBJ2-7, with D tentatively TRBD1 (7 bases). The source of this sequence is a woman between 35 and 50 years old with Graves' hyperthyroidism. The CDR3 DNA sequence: TGCGCCAGCAGCTCAACAGGGGAGGCCTCCTACGAGCAGTACTTC. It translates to CASSSTGEASYEQYF. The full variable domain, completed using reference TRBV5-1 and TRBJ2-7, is KAGVTQTPRYLIKTRGQQVTLSCSPISGHRSVSWYQQTPGQGLQFLFEYFSETQRNKGNFPGRFSGRQFSNSRSEMNVSTLELGDSALYLCASSSTGEASYEQYFGPGTRLTVT.